This T cell receptor beta chain was retrieved from a study of a mutant IDH1 vaccine in newly diagnosed glioma. Time point denoted: baseline, week 1 (first vaccination visit). Regarding treatment: pre-vaccination baseline after standard-of-care therapy. Sequencing was performed with immunoSEQ multiplex PCR; in TCRdb, only in-frame clones are kept and a portion is missing. Of 80,000 to 100,000 clones in the sample, almost 85% were seen once. V gave up 0 bases and J gave up 8 bases, with 16 bases separating them. Germline V gene data show CDR1 as MNHEY and CDR2 as SVGAGI. This CDR3 region has 15 residues.

J is TRBJ1-2 and V is TRBV6-5; perhaps TRBD1 as D (5 bases). The TCR comes from a man between 40 and 49 years old with glioma. Some clones in this sample may be carry-over from other donors' samples. The source was PBMCs, collected from a glioma patient treated with radiotherapy, temozolomide or both. This CDR3 reads CASSYSQETVRGYTF. In DNA, the CDR3 is TGTGCCAGCAGTTACTCTCAGGAGACAGTACGGGGCTACACCTTC.